This entry concerns a single T cell receptor (beta chain). Its matching antigen is unknown. V dropped 6 bases and J dropped 4; count of bases not matched to a gene: 8. This CDR3 is 16 amino acids long. Per germline, CDR1 MNHEY and CDR2 SVGAGI. These data belong to a study of neurological immune-mediated disorders. Study-level points and caveats: Expanded clones shared no identical CDR3 amino acid sequences across subjects, which suggested private TCR-beta repertoires in all groups. TCR clonal expansion peaked in HTLV-1-associated myelopathy patients and was lowest in multiple sclerosis patients.

A 10-nucleotide random UMI tagged transcripts in template-switch 5'RACE cDNA synthesis. TCRdb called the 5' RACE reads again in MiXCR, with one record for every CDR3 protein. The profile shows tens of thousands of distinct CDR3 sequences, 9% to 12% of them singletons. Sequenced input: PBMCs. The source is a man in his forties or fifties in good health. The chain employs TRBV6-5 and TRBJ2-1, with TRBD2 matching 11 bases. This CDR3 is CASRRGTSGNYNEQFF. The CDR3 coding sequence is TGTGCCAGCAGACGAGGGACTAGCGGTAATTACAATGAGCAGTTCTTC.